Below, 27 T cell receptor beta chains from the same sample are listed, as sequenced in a study of shared clonotypes between healthy human individuals. Positively selected for CCR7, the CD45RO-negative cells used as naive CD8 cells excluded terminally differentiated effector memory CD45RA+ cells. Sequencing was performed with immunoSEQ multiplex PCR; in TCRdb, only in-frame clones are kept and a portion is missing. Among approximately 1.9 million clones listed, 93% were seen once. Input material: naive CD8+ T cells from PBMCs. These receptors were taken from a man between 18 and 29 years old in good health. Some clones in this sample may be carry-over from other donors' samples.

This sequence joins TRBV9 and TRBJ2-5, with D possibly being TRBD2 (6 bases). The germline gives CDR1 SGDLS, CDR2 YYNGEE. The length of the CDR3 is 18 residues. V gave up 0 bases and J gave up 4 bases, with 22 bases separating them. The CDR3, as DNA: TGTGCCAGCAGCGTAGCTCCAGCGGTTGGAGGGGTGTTAGAGACCCAGTACTTC. Its translation: CASSVAPAVGGVLETQYF.

This rearrangement joins TRBV27 to TRBJ2-3; D unresolved. V lost 3 bases, J lost 0 bases, and 13 bases lay in between. The length of the CDR3 is 16 residues. Germline V gives CDR1 MNHEY, CDR2 SMNVEV (reference sequence). CDR3 sequence (DNA): TGTGCCAGCAGTTTGCGGCGCGGATCAAGCACAGATACGCAGTATTTT. Protein sequence: CASSLRRGSSTDTQYF.

This clone was seen a single time. The genes are TRBV5-6 and TRBJ1-1; the D gene is possibly TRBD1 (5 bases). This CDR3 contains 14 residues. V gave up 3 bases and J gave up 8 bases, with 17 bases separating them. CDR1 SGHDT and CDR2 YYEEEE come from the germline V gene. As DNA, the CDR3 is TGTGCCAGCAGCTCCGGGACGCGGTATGGCGAAGCTTTCTTT. Its protein is CASSSGTRYGEAFF.

As DNA, the CDR3 is TGTGCCAGTTCAAAATGGGGAGCGGGAGAGGGCGAGCAGTACTTC. Encoded protein: CASSKWGAGEGEQYF. The chain employs TRBV11-2 and TRBJ2-7; 8 nucleotides line up with TRBD2. The junction had 16 bases not matched to a gene; V was cut back by 9 bases and J by 6 bases. The germline gives CDR1 SGHAT, CDR2 FQNNGV. The CDR3 consists of 15 residues.

The J gene is TRBJ2-1, the V gene TRBV19; 11 bases fit TRBD2. The V gene's germline CDR1 is LNHDA and CDR2 SQIVND (reference sequence). This CDR3 is 16 amino acids long. V gave up 5 bases and J gave up 4 bases; unmatched junction bases: 7. The CDR3 nucleotides read TGTGCCAGTAGTTCTCCGGGACTAGCGGCTTACAATGAGCAGTTCTTC. This sequence encodes CASSSPGLAAYNEQFF.

The chain carries TRBV7-9 and TRBJ1-4, with D tentatively TRBD1 (5 bases). CDR3 length equals 16 residues. Trimming took 0 bases from V and 2 from J, leaving 10 bases between them. Per the germline V gene, CDR1 is SEHNR and CDR2 is FQNEAQ (reference sequence). CDR3 in amino acids: CASSLALRDTNEKLFF. The CDR3 region has the DNA TGTGCCAGCAGCTTAGCGCTCAGGGATACTAATGAAAAACTGTTTTTT.

Concerning this clone: Other DNA sequences of this sample code for an identical CDR3. This chain uses TRBV6-1 with TRBJ2-1; D gene unclear. V shed 6 bases and J shed 2 bases, with 5 bases lying between them. The CDR3 is 12 residues long. CDR1 and CDR2 from the germline V gene are MNHNS and SASEGT. The CDR3 DNA sequence: TGTGCCAGCAGGCTAGCCTACAATGAGCAGTTCTTC. Residues: CASRLAYNEQFF.

The J gene is TRBJ2-7, the V gene TRBV7-2; TRBD1 or TRBD2 may be the D gene (5 bases each). The length of the CDR3 is 15 residues. Germline V gives CDR1 SGHTA, CDR2 FQGNSA. V lost 1 base to trimming and J lost 2 bases, with 12 bases between them. CDR3: CASSLELGGTYEQYF. As DNA, the CDR3 is TGTGCCAGCAGCTTAGAGCTTGGGGGAACCTACGAGCAGTACTTC.

The V call is TRBV4-3, the J call TRBJ2-3; 12 nucleotides line up with TRBD1. With V trimmed by 0 bases and J by 9 bases, 10 bases remained unmatched. Germline V gene data show CDR1 as LGHNA and CDR2 as YSLEER. The CDR3 consists of 17 residues. The CDR3 sequence is CASSQERGTGGLETQYF. The CDR3 bases are TGCGCCAGCAGCCAAGAGCGGGGGACAGGGGGCTTAGAAACGCAGTATTTT.

CDR3: CASSHALVGLAHSYEQYF. CDR3 DNA: TGTGCCAGCAGCCACGCCCTGGTCGGGCTAGCGCACTCCTACGAGCAGTACTTC. J is TRBJ2-7 and V is TRBV14; possibly TRBD2 for D (6 bases). Germline V gene lookup returns CDR1 SGHDN and CDR2 FVKESK. Trimming took 3 bases from V and 0 from J, leaving 21 bases between them. The CDR3 has 18 amino acids.

V gene TRBV19 combines with J gene TRBJ2-7, with 8 positions matching TRBD2. Trimming at V came to 1 base and at J to 3 bases, leaving 8 bases not matched to a gene. The CDR3 totals 16 residues. Germline V gives CDR1 LNHDA, CDR2 SQIVND (reference sequence). The CDR3 sequence is CASSIVGAGVYYEQYF. CDR3 sequence (DNA): TGTGCCAGTAGTATAGTTGGAGCGGGAGTCTACTACGAGCAGTACTTC.

The rearrangement uses TRBV28 and TRBJ1-1; no reliable D call. Germline V gives CDR1 MDHEN, CDR2 SYDVKM. Trimming cost V 5 bases and J 4 bases, with 8 bases left between them. The CDR3 sequence is 12 residues long. The CDR3 sequence: CASSRHITEAFF. The CDR3, as DNA: TGTGCCAGCAGTAGACACATCACTGAAGCTTTCTTT.

This clone showed up just once. The chain joins TRBV19 to TRBJ2-3; D is ambiguous. The CDR3 spans 14 residues. V gave up 3 bases and J gave up 2 bases, with 9 bases separating them. Germline-derived CDR1 and CDR2 are LNHDA and SQIVND (reference sequence). The CDR3 DNA follows: TGTGCCAGTAGTATCGTGCTCTACACAGATACGCAGTATTTT. This gives the protein CASSIVLYTDTQYF.

This clone was seen more than once but under ten times. Additional DNA sequences in this sample encode the identical CDR3. This chain connects TRBV27 to TRBJ1-5; D gene uncertain. The CDR3 has 14 residues. With 2 bases removed from V and 4 bases from J, the gap between germline ends came to 9 bases. Per the germline V gene, CDR1 is MNHEY and CDR2 is SMNVEV (reference sequence). CDR3 sequence reads: CASSLLGPNQPQHF. The CDR3 bases are TGTGCCAGCAGTTTACTTGGGCCTAATCAGCCCCAGCATTTT.

The V and J genes are TRBV5-6 and TRBJ2-7, with D perhaps matching TRBD1 or TRBD2 (5 bases each). V was cut by 0 bases and J by 0 bases, with 16 bases left in between. This CDR3 has 17 residues. CDR1 is SGHDT and CDR2 is YYEEEE in the germline V gene. In DNA form, the CDR3 reads TGTGCCAGCAGCTTGGATACCGGGACCGCTTCCTCCTACGAGCAGTACTTC. It codes for CASSLDTGTASSYEQYF. Full variable domain (rest looked up from reference TRBV5-6 and TRBJ2-7): DAGVTQSPTHLIKTRGQQVTLRCSPKSGHDTVSWYQQALGQGPQFIFQYYEEEERQRGNFPDRFSGHQFPNYSSELNVNALLLGDSALYLCASSLDTGTASSYEQYFGPGTRLTVT.

The chain combines TRBV28 with TRBJ1-5; no reliable D call. The length of the CDR3 is 12 residues. The germline gives CDR1 MDHEN, CDR2 SYDVKM. Trimming left V 3 bases short and J 6 bases short, with 6 bases between. The CDR3 reads CASSLYPQPQHF. The CDR3 region has the DNA TGTGCCAGCAGTTTGTACCCTCAGCCCCAGCATTTT.

The chain couples TRBV7-8 to TRBJ1-1, with a tentative D call TRBD1 (5 bases). CDR1 and CDR2 from the germline V gene are SGHVS and FQNEAQ. V dropped 5 bases and J dropped 5 bases, with 21 bases sitting between them. There are 16 residues in the CDR3. The CDR3 loop reads CASSDWQGPSETEAFF. For the CDR3, the DNA is TGTGCCAGCAGCGACTGGCAGGGCCCGAGTGAGACTGAAGCTTTCTTT.

DNA for the CDR3: TGTGCCAGCAGCCCGACGGTGAACACCGGGGAGCTGTTTTTT. It translates to CASSPTVNTGELFF. The chain is built from TRBV7-8 and TRBJ2-2; D remains unclear. Germline lookup yields CDR1 SGHVS and CDR2 FQNEAQ. The ends were cut back, 5 bases at V and 1 base at J, with 8 bases in the middle. The CDR3 extends over 14 amino acids. Drawing the rest from reference TRBV7-8 and TRBJ2-2, the complete variable domain is GAGVSQSPRYKVAKRGQDVALRCDPISGHVSLFWYQQALGQGPEFLTYFQNEAQLDKSGLPSDRFFAERPEGSVSTLKIQRTQQEDSAVYLCASSPTVNTGELFFGEGSRLTVL.

This sequence joins TRBV11-2 and TRBJ1-2; D is possibly TRBD1 (6 bases). Trimming removed 4 bases from V and 7 bases from J, with 25 bases in between. Per the germline V gene, CDR1 is SGHAT and CDR2 is FQNNGV. The CDR3 contains 17 residues. As DNA, the CDR3 is TGTGCCAGCAGCTCGCTGGGACACACAGGGCGAGGGAGTGGCTACACCTTC. Its protein is CASSSLGHTGRGSGYTF. The variable domain in full, with the rest retrieved from reference TRBV11-2 and TRBJ1-2, is EAGVAQSPRYKIIEKRQSVAFWCNPISGHATLYWYQQILGQGPKLLIQFQNNGVVDDSQLPKDRFSAERLKGVDSTLKIQPAKLEDSAVYLCASSSLGHTGRGSGYTFGSGTRLTVV.

The chain recombines TRBV11-2 with TRBJ2-7; no clear D gene. CDR1 is SGHAT and CDR2 is FQNNGV in the germline V gene. The CDR3 sequence is 12 residues long. V was shortened by 5 bases and J by 5 bases, with 10 bases between the two germline ends. The CDR3 spells CASSRRADEQYF. CDR3 coding DNA: TGTGCCAGCAGCCGAAGGGCGGACGAGCAGTACTTC.

This chain uses TRBV28 with TRBJ2-1; no definite D call. CDR3 length: 14 residues. Germline V CDR1 and CDR2: MDHEN, SYDVKM. The ends were cut back, 7 bases at V and 2 bases at J, with 12 bases in the middle. For the CDR3, the DNA is TGTGCCAGCACCCGACTTAACCCCTACAATGAGCAGTTCTTC. It is translated as CASTRLNPYNEQFF.

The rearrangement links TRBV7-2 to TRBJ2-3, with D tentatively TRBD2 (5 bases). This CDR3 region has 15 residues. The V end lost 2 bases, the J end lost 6 bases, and 15 bases lay between the germline ends. In germline, CDR1 is SGHTA, CDR2 FQGNSA. The CDR3 sequence: CASSLRTPPRDTQYF. The CDR3 DNA sequence: TGTGCCAGCAGCTTAAGGACTCCCCCGAGGGATACGCAGTATTTT.

The chain employs TRBV27 and TRBJ1-2; the D gene is possibly TRBD1 (5 bases). Trimming took off 2 bases at V and 4 bases at J, with 11 bases between the two ends. The V gene's germline CDR1 is MNHEY and CDR2 SMNVEV (reference sequence). CDR3 size: 14 residues. The CDR3 DNA is TGTGCCAGCAGTTTAAAAGGGGTCCCCTATGGCTACACCTTC. This codes for CASSLKGVPYGYTF.

J is TRBJ2-2 and V is TRBV28; D unclear. Trimming shortened V by 5 bases and J by 4 bases, and 11 bases separated the two germline ends. The CDR3 runs to 14 residues. CDR1 is MDHEN and CDR2 is SYDVKM in the germline V gene. DNA of the CDR3: TGTGCCAGCAGTCTTAGGTCGGGCACCGGGGAGCTGTTTTTT. Protein product: CASSLRSGTGELFF.

The rearrangement joins TRBV5-8 to TRBJ2-1; D gene ambiguous. The CDR3 extends over 15 amino acids. V was pared by 2 bases and J by 5 bases, with 14 bases between. Germline loops: CDR1 SGHTS, CDR2 YDEGEE. The CDR3 DNA reads as TGTGCCAGCAGCTTCCTAGTAATCCAGAACAATGAGCAGTTCTTC. Protein: CASSFLVIQNNEQFF.

The V call is TRBV7-2, the J call TRBJ2-5; TRBD2 matches 8 bases. After removal of 5 bases from V and 5 bases from J, the junction contained 7 bases not matched to a gene. The CDR3 is made up of 14 amino acids. Germline V gene sequence: CDR1 SGHTA, CDR2 FQGNSA. The DNA for the CDR3 is TGTGCCAGCAGCCCGGGACTAGAGTGGGAGACCCAGTACTTC. This gives the protein CASSPGLEWETQYF.

This clone has a single count. The chain combines TRBV21-1 with TRBJ2-2; the table's TRBD1 call for D was not verified on the DNA. TRBV21-1 is a listed pseudogene. This CDR3 spans 16 amino acids. The CDR3 sequence is CASSSTGTPNTGELFF. CDR3 sequence (DNA): TGTGCCAGCAGCAGCACAGGTACCCCGAACACCGGGGAGCTGTTTTTT.